The clone carrying this T cell receptor beta chain appeared many times. The antigen remains undetermined. The data were obtained in a study of T-cell reconstitution after alpha-beta-depleted transplantation in children. Whole-study results and caveats: Most T-cell counts and diversity one year after the transplant came from T cells that were newly produced.

Germline assignment: CDR1 MDHEN and CDR2 SYDVKM. Trimming shortened V by 2 bases and J by 2 bases, and 10 bases separated the two germline ends. CDR3 size: 14 residues. As it was prepared, the TCRbeta library received unique molecular identifiers. MiXCR, applied by TCRdb to the PCR reads, yields one record per CDR3 protein. The sample yields 200,000 to 300,000 distinct CDR3 sequences, around 8% seen once. The gene calls are TRBV28 and TRBJ2-7; D is ambiguous. The TCR comes from a male patient younger than 18 who had a stem cell transplant for acute lymphoblastic leukemia, so the T cells may come from the graft donor. The starting material was PBMCs, mostly from graft donor cells, obtained 180 days after TCRalphabeta/CD19-depleted stem cell transplant. The CDR3 is CASSLRVIPYEQYF. CDR3 DNA sequence: TGTGCCAGCAGTTTAAGGGTTATCCCCTACGAGCAGTACTTC.